This TCR beta chain was recovered during a study of beta chain features in type 1 diabetes. Findings and caveats of the study: Moderately but significantly shorter TCRB CDR3s were found in Type 1 diabetes patients in all four CD4+ subsets.

The investigators reverse transcribed all of the isolated RNA, so they sequenced expressed TCRB transcripts. Sequencing used immunoSEQ multiplex PCR; TCRdb keeps in-frame clones, though not all of them. The sample consists of 50,000 or so clones, under 50% of them appearing once. Germline CDR1 reads SQVTM; CDR2 reads ANQGSEA. CDR3 length: 13 amino acids. V lost 3 bases to trimming and J lost 6 bases, with 12 bases between them. As concerns this clone: The target antigen is unknown.

Every participating donor gave one draw, a heparinised blood sample averaging roughly 100 mL. The authors sorted CD4+ naive, central memory, regulatory and stem cell-like memory cells via CD45RO/CCR7/CD25/CD127/CD95/CD27. The V call is TRBV29-1, the J call TRBJ2-1; D remains unclear. Source material: Tregs from blood. The TCR comes from a man under 40 with type 1 diabetes. CDR3 loop: CSVESRYPNEQFF. DNA of the CDR3: TGCAGCGTTGAGTCCCGTTATCCCAATGAGCAGTTCTTC.